This T cell receptor (beta chain) was sequenced during a study of blood T cell repertoires in COVID-19. Study information: The origin of the acute and convalescent COVID-19 samples was the United States, Italy and Spain.

As originally analysed: Reference gene primer amplification gave estimated nucleated cell counts. Here immunoSEQ multiplex PCR was the method, and the copy in TCRdb shows in-frame clones only, minus some. V and J calls and clone size come straight from that table; D and trimming were deduced from the DNA. The sample yields under 95,000 clones, about 73% seen once. Losses at the gene ends were 6 bases for V and 7 bases for J; bases not matched to a gene: 7. Germline V gives CDR1 MNHEY, CDR2 SVGAGI. The CDR3 length is 15 residues. The receptor comes from a man between 50 and 59 years old with active or convalescent COVID-19. The rearrangement links TRBV6-5 to TRBJ1-6; 9 bases map to TRBD1. Material: peripheral blood. CDR3 region: CASSAYRGRNSPLHF. CDR3 bases: TGTGCCAGCAGCGCCTACAGGGGGCGGAATTCACCCCTCCACTTT.